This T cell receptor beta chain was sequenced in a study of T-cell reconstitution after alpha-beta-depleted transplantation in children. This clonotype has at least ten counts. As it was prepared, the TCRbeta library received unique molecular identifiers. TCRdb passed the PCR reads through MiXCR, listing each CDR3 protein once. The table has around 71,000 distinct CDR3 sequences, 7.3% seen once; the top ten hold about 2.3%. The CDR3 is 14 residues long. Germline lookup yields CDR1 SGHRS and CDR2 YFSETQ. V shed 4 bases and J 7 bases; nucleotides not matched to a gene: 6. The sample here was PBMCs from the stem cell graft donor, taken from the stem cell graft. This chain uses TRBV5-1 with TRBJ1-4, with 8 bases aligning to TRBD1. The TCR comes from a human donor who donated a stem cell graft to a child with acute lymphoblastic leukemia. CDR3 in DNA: TGCGCCAGCAGCCCCCAGGACAGGGCTGAAAAACTGTTTTTT. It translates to CASSPQDRAEKLFF. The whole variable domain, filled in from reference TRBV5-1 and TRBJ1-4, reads KAGVTQTPRYLIKTRGQQVTLSCSPISGHRSVSWYQQTPGQGLQFLFEYFSETQRNKGNFPGRFSGRQFSNSRSEMNVSTLELGDSALYLCASSPQDRAEKLFFGSGTQLSVL.